The rows below give T cell receptor beta chains drawn from one sample of a study of molecular identifiers for immune sequencing clone quantification. TCRdb reprocessed the PCR reads with MiXCR, giving one entry per CDR3 protein. Of about 640,000 distinct CDR3 sequences detected, 15% to 20% appear once; the ten largest clones hold roughly 0.9%. Sequenced input: naive CD8+ T cells from blood, with Jurkat cell RNA spiked in. Receptors originate from a human donor in good health. Some libraries in this study had Jurkat cell RNA spiked in. Each CDR3 is given with its conserved first and last residue. A D gene is named only where the DNA matches it firmly. Clone size is given for some rows only: seen once, a few or many times, or a class if the clone is expanded.

d_call	clone_size	j_call	cdr3_length	v_call	cdr3_aa	cdr3_nt
TRBD1	NA	TRBJ1-5	19	TRBV4-3	CASSQDLDRFALSSQPQHF	TGCGCCAGCAGCCAAGATCTGGACAGGTTCGCATTGAGCAGTCAGCCCCAGCATTTT
NA	many	TRBJ2-5	15	TRBV15	CATSRVPVVGETQYF	TGTGCCACCAGCAGAGTTCCCGTGGTTGGAGAGACCCAGTACTTC
NA	NA	TRBJ2-1	18	TRBV12-3/TRBV12-4	CASSVYRGTTQINNEQSF	TGTGCCAGCAGCGTTTACCGCGGGACAACGCAGATTAACAATGAGCAGTCCTTC
TRBD2	many	TRBJ2-3	16	TRBV28	CASSERSGSVLNTQYF	TGTGCCAGCAGTGAAAGAAGCGGGAGCGTTTTAAATACGCAGTATTTT
NA	NA	TRBJ2-7	15	TRBV12-3/TRBV12-4	CASSFGSHNSYEQYF	TGTGCCAGCAGTTTTGGCAGCCACAACTCCTACGAGCAGTACTTC
TRBD1	many	TRBJ1-1	15	TRBV5-1	CASSLPVGTGGEAFF	TGCGCCAGCAGCTTACCCGTCGGGACAGGGGGTGAAGCTTTCTTT
TRBD1	few	TRBJ2-5	18	TRBV7-9	CASSLMGQGAPFQETQYF	TGTGCCAGCAGCTTGATGGGACAGGGGGCCCCATTTCAAGAGACCCAGTACTTC
NA	many	TRBJ2-7	12	TRBV29-1	CSVWDETYEQYF	TGCAGCGTTTGGGACGAAACCTACGAGCAGTACTTC
NA	NA	TRBJ2-5	14	TRBV11-2	CASSSQGIQETQYF	TGTGCCAGCAGCTCTCAGGGGATCCAAGAGACCCAGTACTTC
NA	many	TRBJ1-1	15	TRBV27	CASSLVGGLYTEAFF	TGTGCCAGCAGTTTAGTCGGAGGTTTGTACACTGAAGCTTTCTTT
NA	NA	TRBJ1-4	15	TRBV30	CAWSVVPATNEKLFF	TGTGCCTGGAGTGTGGTCCCTGCAACTAATGAAAAACTGTTTTTT
TRBD1	many	TRBJ2-7	16	TRBV4-1	CASSQDSGTDSYEQYF	TGCGCCAGCAGCCAAGATTCGGGGACAGATTCCTACGAGCAGTACTTC
NA	many	TRBJ2-7	13	TRBV7-2	CASSYWGEGEQYF	TGTGCCAGCAGTTACTGGGGGGAAGGCGAGCAGTACTTC
TRBD1	many	TRBJ2-3	15	TRBV20-1	CSAREWTGITDTQYF	TGCAGTGCTAGAGAATGGACAGGGATCACAGATACGCAGTATTTT
NA	many	TRBJ2-3	13	TRBV27	CASSLYPTDTQYF	TGTGCCAGCAGTTTATACCCCACAGATACGCAGTATTTT
NA	many	TRBJ2-2	14	TRBV19	CASSIGYSAGELFF	TGTGCCAGTAGTATTGGCTATAGTGCCGGGGAGCTGTTTTTT
NA	many	TRBJ1-6	11	TRBV7-9	CASSRNSPLHF	TGTGCCAGCAGCCGAAATTCACCCCTCCACTTT
NA	NA	TRBJ1-1	14	TRBV14	CASSQDLSFTEAFF	TGTGCCAGCAGCCAAGATCTTAGTTTTACTGAAGCTTTCTTT
TRBD1	NA	TRBJ2-1	16	TRBV9	CASSPPPQGARNEQFF	TGTGCCAGCAGCCCCCCCCCCCAGGGGGCGCGAAATGAGCAGTTCTTC
TRBD1	many	TRBJ2-2	16	TRBV6-2/TRBV6-3	CASTNRDSKYTGELFF	TGTGCCAGCACCAACCGGGACAGTAAATACACCGGGGAGCTGTTTTTT
NA	many	TRBJ2-5	14	TRBV7-6	CASTPGGSAETQYF	TGTGCCAGCACCCCTGGCGGGTCCGCAGAGACCCAGTACTTC
NA	NA	TRBJ1-1	15	TRBV19	CASSMSGGMYTEAFF	TGTGCCAGTAGTATGAGCGGGGGCATGTACACTGAGGCTTTCTTT
NA	NA	TRBJ1-1	14	TRBV6-5	CASTGPGVNFEAFF	TGTGCCAGCACCGGACCGGGGGTGAACTTTGAAGCTTTCTTT
NA	NA	TRBJ1-5	14	TRBV4-1	CASSQNEGRQPQHF	TGCGCCAGCAGCCAAAACGAAGGTCGCCAGCCCCAGCATTTT
NA	many	TRBJ2-1	16	TRBV30	CAWSVPHNYSYNEQFF	TGTGCCTGGAGTGTCCCACACAATTACTCCTACAATGAGCAGTTCTTC
NA	NA	TRBJ2-5	13	TRBV6-1	CASSVVGQEAQYF	TGTGCCAGCAGTGTAGTGGGGCAAGAGGCCCAGTACTTC
TRBD1	many	TRBJ1-6	14	TRBV2	CASRDDRGWSPLHF	TGTGCCAGCAGAGACGACAGGGGATGGTCACCCCTCCACTTT
NA	NA	TRBJ2-7	15	TRBV5-8	CASSLALGESHEQYF	TGTGCCAGCAGCTTGGCCCTGGGGGAGTCCCACGAGCAGTACTTC
TRBD1	many	TRBJ2-1	12	TRBV9	CASSPQGSEQFF	TGTGCCAGCAGTCCACAGGGGAGTGAGCAGTTCTTC
NA	many	TRBJ1-1	16	TRBV4-3	CASSQDISRGGAEAFF	TGCGCCAGCAGCCAAGATATAAGCAGGGGTGGCGCTGAAGCTTTCTTT
TRBD2	NA	TRBJ2-2	18	TRBV7-9	CASSLGIGASGNTGELFF	TGTGCCAGCAGCTTAGGCATCGGGGCTAGCGGGAACACCGGGGAGCTGTTTTTT
NA	many	TRBJ2-5	14	TRBV7-9	CASSPRTGDVTQYF	TGTGCCAGCAGCCCCCGGACTGGAGATGTGACCCAGTACTTC
TRBD1	few	TRBJ2-1	16	TRBV10-1	CASSESAGGSYNEQFF	TGCGCCAGCAGTGAGTCGGCAGGGGGCTCCTACAATGAGCAGTTCTTC
TRBD1	many	TRBJ2-3	17	TRBV4-3	CASSQEGRGTGGDTQYF	TGCGCCAGCAGCCAAGAAGGCCGGGGTACAGGGGGGGATACGCAGTATTTT
TRBD2	many	TRBJ2-7	17	TRBV20-1	CSAPPGASGRIPYEQYF	TGCAGTGCTCCACCCGGGGCTAGCGGGAGGATACCCTACGAGCAGTACTTC
TRBD2	many	TRBJ2-7	14	TRBV5-4	CASSLLAGGQEQYF	TGTGCCAGCAGCTTACTAGCGGGAGGGCAAGAGCAGTACTTC
NA	few	TRBJ2-2	15	TRBV4-1	CASSQEWGFVGELFF	TGCGCCAGCAGCCAAGAATGGGGGTTCGTCGGGGAGCTGTTTTTT
NA	many	TRBJ2-7	17	TRBV4-3	CASSQDNMGLDAYEQYF	TGCGCCAGCAGCCAAGACAACATGGGCCTGGACGCCTACGAGCAGTACTTC